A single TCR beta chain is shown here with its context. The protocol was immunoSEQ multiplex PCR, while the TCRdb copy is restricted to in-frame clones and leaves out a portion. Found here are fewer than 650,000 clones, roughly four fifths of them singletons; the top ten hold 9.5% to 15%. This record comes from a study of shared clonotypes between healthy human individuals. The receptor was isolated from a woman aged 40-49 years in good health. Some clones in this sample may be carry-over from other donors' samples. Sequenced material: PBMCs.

The CDR3 loop reads CASRGQGALYNEQFF. CDR3 sequence (DNA): TGTGCCAGTAGGGGACAGGGGGCCCTATACAATGAGCAGTTCTTC. V gene TRBV19 combines with J gene TRBJ2-1; 12 bases map to TRBD1. From germline, CDR1 is LNHDA and CDR2 SQIVND (reference sequence). Trimming took 6 bases from V and 4 from J; bases not matched to a gene: 4. This CDR3 has 15 amino acids. Full variable domain (outside the CDR3, taken from reference TRBV19 and TRBJ2-1): DGGITQSPKYLFRKEGQNVTLSCEQNLNHDAMYWYRQDPGQGLRLIYYSQIVNDFQKGDIAEGYSVSREKKESFPLTVTSAQKNPTAFYLCASRGQGALYNEQFFGPGTRLTVL.